This T cell receptor (beta chain) was obtained from a study of cytotoxic CD8 clonotypes in ibrutinib-treated CLL (dated by TCRdb to about 2021). In the study overall: The cohort was composed of about a dozen relapsed/refractory and about 15 treatment-naive patients; IGHV unmutated status was identified in fewer than 18 patients. The response samples were drawn at a median of 12 months into treatment, with a range of about 6 to 36 months. Every remission and progressive disease sample was obtained while ibrutinib was still being received by the patients. Of the roughly 86 people in the trial, 26 had longitudinal samples available. Cryopreserved peripheral blood mononuclear cells were collected at three points: before therapy, at response, and at either sustained remission or disease progression. Partial responses were observed in 24 patients and complete responses in 2; after a median follow-up of 68 months, remission was maintained in roughly 14 patients and progression was observed in 12. On average, each sample had about 250,000 productive templates and under 95,000 productive rearrangements. The study at large found these results: Clonality increased at ibrutinib response, stayed stable in sustained remission, and fell back toward baseline at progression. Public clonotypes were rare and either contracted or stayed stable during treatment, and the rise in clonality at ibrutinib response reflected the expansion of private clonotypes. Sampling times were not matched between patients in sustained remission and patients whose disease was progressing, and lymph node repertoires were not examined. Baseline clonality exceeded that of age-matched healthy donors and correlated strongly with circulating CD8+ T-cell counts.

In the paper's terms, the time point label means: progressive disease on ibrutinib. Approximately 2 micrograms of genomic DNA were extracted from cryopreserved PBMCs for TCR beta library preparation. Longitudinal blood samples from CLL patients on ibrutinib monotherapy were analyzed using high-throughput TCR beta sequencing. Patients were enrolled in a phase 2 open-label single-center ibrutinib monotherapy trial. Points on this clone: The antigen it binds to is not known. The record has no base qualities; no much larger clone is one base away.

Counted from cysteine to phenylalanine, this CDR3 has 14 amino acids. This entry keeps only the CDR3 DNA: 42 bases, framed from base 1. Here V drops 5 bases and J drops 10 bases, and the junction holds 9 bases not matched to any gene. CDR1 MNHEY and CDR2 SMNVEV were looked up in the germline V gene (reference sequence). The goal of deep resolution MiSeq sequencing was a depth between 1 in 1 million and 1 in 200,000 T cells, and coverage averaged 10x per clonotype. The immunoSEQ hsTCRB Kit was used to generate TCR beta libraries. The original pipeline was this. The data were analyzed with ImmunoSEQ Analyzer and ImmunoSEQ Data Assistant, and V, D and J gene assignments followed IMGT definitions. Clonality, with values ranging from 0 to 1, was calculated as one minus the normalized Shannon entropy of productive rearrangement frequencies. Only overrepresented clonotypes making up at least 0.05% of each patient's repertoire were included in the public clonotype analysis. Approximately 14 age-matched healthy donor repertoires from immuneACCESS were used as controls for clonality. TCRdb re-hosts the immuneACCESS table, in-frame sequences only. Its copies lack some clones; in the studies checked, an unresolved V gene accounts for under half of them, and the cause for the rest is not known. For V, J and clone size, that table is used; D and trimming come from the DNA. The sample yields 250,000 to 350,000 clones; 65% to 85% were counted once. The biggest ten clones account for 5.6% of the sample.

This TCR was sampled from a human donor with chronic lymphocytic leukemia. This chain is built from TRBV27 and TRBJ2-1, with 9 junctional bases fitting TRBD2. The specimen comprised PBMCs, sampled at disease progression, from a patient treated with ibrutinib. The DNA reads as follows: TGTGCCAGCAGTCCTTATAGCGGGAGTAACGAGCAGTTCTTC. Its coded protein is CASSPYSGSNEQFF.